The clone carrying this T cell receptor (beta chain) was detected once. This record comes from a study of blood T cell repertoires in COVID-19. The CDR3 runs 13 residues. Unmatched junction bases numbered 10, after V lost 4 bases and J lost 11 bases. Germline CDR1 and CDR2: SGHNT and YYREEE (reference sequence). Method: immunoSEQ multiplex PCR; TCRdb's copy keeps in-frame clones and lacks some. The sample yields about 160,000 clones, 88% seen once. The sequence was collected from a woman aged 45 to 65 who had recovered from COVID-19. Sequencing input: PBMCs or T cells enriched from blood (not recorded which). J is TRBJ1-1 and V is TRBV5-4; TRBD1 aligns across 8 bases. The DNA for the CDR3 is TGTGCCAGCAGCCTGGACAGGGAGAGAGGGGCTTTCTTT. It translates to CASSLDRERGAFF.